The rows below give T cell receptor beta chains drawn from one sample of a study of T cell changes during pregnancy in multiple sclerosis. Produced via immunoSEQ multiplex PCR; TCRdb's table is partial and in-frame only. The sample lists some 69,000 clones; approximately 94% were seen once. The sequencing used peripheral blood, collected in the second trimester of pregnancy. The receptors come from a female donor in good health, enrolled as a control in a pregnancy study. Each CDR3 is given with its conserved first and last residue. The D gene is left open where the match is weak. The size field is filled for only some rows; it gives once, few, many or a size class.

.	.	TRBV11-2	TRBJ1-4	TGTGCCAGCAGCCCCGGACTCGGGGGTGAAAAACTGTTTTTT	CASSPGLGGEKLFF
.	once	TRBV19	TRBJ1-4	TGTGCCAGTAGTATAGATCTCGGTGCAGGGTTGATGGAAAAACTGTTTTTT	CASSIDLGAGLMEKLFF
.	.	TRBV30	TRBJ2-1	TGTGCCTGGAGTGTACTTTACCCCCCCCGACAGGCCGAGCAGTTCTTC	CAWSVLYPPRQAEQFF
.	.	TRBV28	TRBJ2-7	TGTGCCAGCAGTTTAGTAGGCAGGGGCGCCTCCTACGAGCAGTACTTC	CASSLVGRGASYEQYF
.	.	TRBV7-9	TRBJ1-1	TGTGCCAGCAGCTTGGGCGGGCCTAGGGAAGCTTTCTTT	CASSLGGPREAFF
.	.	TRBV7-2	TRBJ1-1	TGTGCCAGCAGCTTAGCTACGGGAGAGACTGAAGCTTTCTTT	CASSLATGETEAFF
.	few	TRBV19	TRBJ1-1	TGTGCCAGTAGGCCCCGGGGGGGCCTCACTGAAGCTTTCTTT	CASRPRGGLTEAFF
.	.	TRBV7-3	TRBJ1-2	TGTGCCAGCAGCTTACGGGACTCTGCTGGCTACACCTTC	CASSLRDSAGYTF
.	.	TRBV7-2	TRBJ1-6	TGTGCCAGCAGCCCCCAGCGACAGAATAATTCACCCCTCCACTTT	CASSPQRQNNSPLHF
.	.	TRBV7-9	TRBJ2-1	TGTGCCAGCAGCTTCCTCGACAGAAAAAACAATGAGCAGTTCTTC	CASSFLDRKNNEQFF
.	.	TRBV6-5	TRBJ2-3	TGTGCCAGCAGTTACTCCGGGGGGCTGAGCACAGATACGCAGTATTTT	CASSYSGGLSTDTQYF
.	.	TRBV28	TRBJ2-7	TGTGCCAGCAGTTTGGGGAGGGGGGACGGTTACGAGCAGTACTTC	CASSLGRGDGYEQYF
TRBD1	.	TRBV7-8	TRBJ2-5	TGTGCCAGCAGCTCGCAACCACGGGACAGGGTGTCCCAGTACTTC	CASSSQPRDRVSQYF
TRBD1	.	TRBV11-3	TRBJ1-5	TGTGCCAGCAGCCCATTTTACCATGACAGGGACAATCAGCCCCAGCATTTT	CASSPFYHDRDNQPQHF
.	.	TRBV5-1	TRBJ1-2	TGCGCCAGCAGCGTAACCGGGAGAAGCTACACCTTC	CASSVTGRSYTF
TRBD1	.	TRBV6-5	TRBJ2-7	TGTGCCAGCAGCGGAACAGGGGGTTTCAACGAGCAGTACTTC	CASSGTGGFNEQYF
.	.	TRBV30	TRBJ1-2	TGTGCCTGGAGTGTCGGGGGCTATGGCTACACCTTC	CAWSVGGYGYTF
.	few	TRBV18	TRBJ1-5	TGTGCCAGCTCACTCGAGTGGGGGGATCAGCCCCAGCATTTT	CASSLEWGDQPQHF
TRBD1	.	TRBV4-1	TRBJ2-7	TGCGCCAGCAGCCAAATCCTAGGGGGCGCAAGTTCCTACGAGCAGTACTTC	CASSQILGGASSYEQYF
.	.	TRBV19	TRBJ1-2	TGTGCCAGTAGTATTCTTCAGGGTGGCTACACCTTC	CASSILQGGYTF
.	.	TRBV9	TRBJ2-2	TGTGCCAGCAGCGGAGGAAGGGCGGGGACCGGGGAGCTGTTTTTT	CASSGGRAGTGELFF
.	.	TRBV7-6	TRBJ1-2	TGTGCCAGCACCCCTATTACCGGGACACTTAACTATGGCTACACCTTC	CASTPITGTLNYGYTF
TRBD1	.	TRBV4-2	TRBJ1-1	TGTGCCAGCAGCCAAGATGCAAACAGGGGAAACACTGAAGCTTTCTTT	CASSQDANRGNTEAFF
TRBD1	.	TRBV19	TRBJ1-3	TGTGCCAGTAGCGTGGACAGGGTAACTGGAAACACCATATATTTT	CASSVDRVTGNTIYF
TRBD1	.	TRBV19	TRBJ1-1	TGTGCCAGTAGTATAACAGGGGGAAGGGCTGAAGCTTTCTTT	CASSITGGRAEAFF
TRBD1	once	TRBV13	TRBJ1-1	TGTGCCAGCAGCTTAGCTCAGGACAGGGCTAACACTGAAGCTTTCTTT	CASSLAQDRANTEAFF
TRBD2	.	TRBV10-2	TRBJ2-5	TGCGCCAGCAGGGGGGGGGAGACCCAGTACTTC	CASRGGETQYF
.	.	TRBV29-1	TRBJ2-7	TGCAGCGTGTCCCCGGGGTCCGCGGTTAACGAGCAGTACTTC	CSVSPGSAVNEQYF
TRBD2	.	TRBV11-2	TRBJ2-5	TGTGCCAGCAGCTCGCTAGCGGGGGGGGATGGAGAGACCCAGTACTTC	CASSSLAGGDGETQYF
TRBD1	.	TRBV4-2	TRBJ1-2	TGTGCCAGCAGCCAAAAGGACAGGGTCAGACCTCTAAACTATGGCTACACCTTC	CASSQKDRVRPLNYGYTF
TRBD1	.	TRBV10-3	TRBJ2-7	TGTGCCATCAGTGAAGGCGGGACAGGCCCCAAAAGGTACTTC	CAISEGGTGPKRYF
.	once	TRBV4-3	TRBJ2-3	TGCGCCAGCAGCATGCGACAGGGAGGAGGCATAGATACGCAGTATTTT	CASSMRQGGGIDTQYF
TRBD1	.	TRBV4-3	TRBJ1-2	TGCGCCAGCAGCCATGAAACGCCAAGGGGGCGCGAAGGCTACACCTTC	CASSHETPRGREGYTF
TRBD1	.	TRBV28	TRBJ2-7	TGTGCCAGCAGCCCCAACTCCGGGACAGAAAATTACGAGCAGTACTTC	CASSPNSGTENYEQYF
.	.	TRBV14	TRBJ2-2	TGTGCCAGCAGCCAGGGCCAGGCCGGGGAGCTGTTTTTT	CASSQGQAGELFF
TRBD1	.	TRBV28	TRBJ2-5	TGTGCCAGCAGTCGACGACAGGGTTCAGGTGGAGAGACCCAGTACTTC	CASSRRQGSGGETQYF
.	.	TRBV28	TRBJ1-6	TGTGCCAGCAGTTTGGGGGGGCGTGTGTCACCCCTCCACTTT	CASSLGGRVSPLHF
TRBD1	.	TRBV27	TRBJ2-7	TGTGCCAGCAGTATTCAAGGGGGCCCCTACGAGCAGTACTTC	CASSIQGGPYEQYF
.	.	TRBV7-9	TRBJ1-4	TGTGCCAGCAGCCAGCGTGGATCTGAAAAACTGTTTTTT	CASSQRGSEKLFF
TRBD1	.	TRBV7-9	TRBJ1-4	TGTGCCAGCAGCCCCGGGACAGGGGTCAGTAATGAAAAACTGTTTTTT	CASSPGTGVSNEKLFF
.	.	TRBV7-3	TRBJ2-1	TGTGCCAGCAGCTTACAATCGGGGGAGCAGTTCTTC	CASSLQSGEQFF
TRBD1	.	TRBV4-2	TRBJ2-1	TGTGCCAGCAGCCACCCACCGGACAGGGGGTACAATGAGCAGTTCTTC	CASSHPPDRGYNEQFF
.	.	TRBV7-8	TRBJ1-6	TGTGCCAGCAGACCGGGACACGATAATTCACCCCTCCACTTT	CASRPGHDNSPLHF
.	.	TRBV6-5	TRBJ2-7	TGTGCCAGCAAGTCAGGACAGTTCCCCTACGAGCAGTACTTC	CASKSGQFPYEQYF
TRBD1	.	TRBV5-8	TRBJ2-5	TGTGCCAGCAGCTCTTTGGACAGGGGGAGCCAAGAGACCCAGTACTTC	CASSSLDRGSQETQYF
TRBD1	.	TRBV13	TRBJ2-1	TGTGCCAGCAGCTTAGGGACAGGGGCCTACAATGAGCAGTTCTTC	CASSLGTGAYNEQFF
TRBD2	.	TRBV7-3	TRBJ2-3	TGTGCCAGCAGCCTTACTAGCGGGGGGGCTTTTAGTACAGATACGCAGTATTTT	CASSLTSGGAFSTDTQYF
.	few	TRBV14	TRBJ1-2	TGTGCCAGCAGCCAAGATGCCACAGTCTATGGCTACACCTTC	CASSQDATVYGYTF
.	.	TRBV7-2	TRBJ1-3	TGTGCCAGCAGCTTTCCCGGGACATCAGCTGGAAACACCATATATTTT	CASSFPGTSAGNTIYF
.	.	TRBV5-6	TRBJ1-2	TGTGCCAGCAGCTTGGGAGCGCTGGCTAACTATGGCTACACCTTC	CASSLGALANYGYTF
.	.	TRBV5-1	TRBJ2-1	TGCGCCAGCAGTAAGGGGGGGGGTGAGCAGTTCTTC	CASSKGGGEQFF
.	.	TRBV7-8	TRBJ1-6	TGTGCCAGCAGCTTAAGGCCCGGCCGGGGGGGTAATTCACCCCTCCACTTT	CASSLRPGRGGNSPLHF
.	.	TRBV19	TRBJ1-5	TGTGCCAGTAGTATCGGGGGTGTGGGCAATCAGCCCCAGCATTTT	CASSIGGVGNQPQHF
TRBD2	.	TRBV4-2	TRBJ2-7	TGTGCCAGCAGCCAAGATTTGGCTAGCGGCTCCTACGAGCAGTACTTC	CASSQDLASGSYEQYF
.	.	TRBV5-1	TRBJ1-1	TGCGCCAGCAGCTCAAGGGACTCTGCCAACACTGAAGCTTTCTTT	CASSSRDSANTEAFF
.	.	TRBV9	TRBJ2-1	TGTGCCAGCAGCGTCTCAGGGGCCCGCACCAATGAGCAGTTCTTC	CASSVSGARTNEQFF
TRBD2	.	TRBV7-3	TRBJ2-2	TGTGCCAGCAGCCTAACGGGACAGACCATACTAGCGGGGGGTTTCGCGAACACCGGGGAGCTGTTTTTT	CASSLTGQTILAGGFANTGELFF